The sequence of this T cell receptor beta chain was determined in a study of blood T cells in healthy people across ages. The germline gives CDR1 LGHDT, CDR2 YNNKEL (reference sequence). V dropped 3 bases and J dropped 6 bases, with 15 bases sitting between them. The CDR3 spans 14 residues. It was with a sample-barcoded 5' primer and a J-beta primer mix that a second PCR of roughly 7 to 12 cycles was run. TCRdb ran MiXCR on the 5' RACE reads and lists one entry per CDR3 protein. The sample shows about 1.5 million distinct CDR3 sequences, roughly two fifths of them seen only once. Peripheral blood, roughly 11 milliliters per donor, was collected.

V usage is TRBV3-1 and J usage is TRBJ2-7, with a tentative D call TRBD1 (6 bases). Sequencing used blood. The source is a woman between 18 and 30 years old in good health. The DNA for the CDR3 is TGTGCCAGCAGCCACCTGAGCAGGGGCAGCGAGCAGTACTTC. The encoded protein is CASSHLSRGSEQYF.